This T cell receptor beta chain appears in the sequencing data of a study of blood T cells in healthy people across ages. A J-beta primer mix and a sample-barcoded 5' primer were used in a second PCR of about 6 to 12 cycles. TCRdb redid the calling of the 5' RACE reads with MiXCR, one entry per CDR3 protein. This table has 650,000 or so distinct CDR3 sequences, under 65% appearing once. The CDR3 spans 13 residues. Germline assignment: CDR1 DFQATT and CDR2 SNEGSKA (reference sequence). V lost 5 bases, J lost 4 bases, and 8 bases stayed unmatched. The rearrangement uses TRBV20-1 and TRBJ2-7; TRBD1 aligns across 7 bases. Sequences were obtained from blood. The clonotype was recovered from a woman aged 80 or over in good health. This CDR3 is CSAGRQGTYEQYF. CDR3 nucleotides: TGCAGTGCTGGTCGACAGGGTACTTACGAGCAGTACTTC.